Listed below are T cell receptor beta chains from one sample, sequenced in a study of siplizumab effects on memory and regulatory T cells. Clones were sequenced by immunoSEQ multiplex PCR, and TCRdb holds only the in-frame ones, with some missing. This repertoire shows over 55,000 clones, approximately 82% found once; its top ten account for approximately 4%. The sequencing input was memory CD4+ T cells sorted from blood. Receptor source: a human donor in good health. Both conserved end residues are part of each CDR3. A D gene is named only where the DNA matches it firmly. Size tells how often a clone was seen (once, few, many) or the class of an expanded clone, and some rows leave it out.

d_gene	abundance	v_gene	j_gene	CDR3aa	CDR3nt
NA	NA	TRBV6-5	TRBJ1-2	CASSKPPNYGYTF	TGTGCCAGCAGTAAACCCCCTAACTATGGCTACACCTTC
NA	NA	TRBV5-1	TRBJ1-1	CASSSPLEGIRTEAFF	TGCGCCAGCAGCTCCCCGTTGGAGGGAATCCGCACTGAAGCTTTCTTT
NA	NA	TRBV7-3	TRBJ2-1	CASSLSSGNVQFF	TGTGCCAGCAGCTTAAGTTCGGGGAATGTGCAGTTCTTC
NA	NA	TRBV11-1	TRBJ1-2	CASSATDQEIYGYTF	TGTGCCAGCAGCGCAACCGACCAGGAAATCTATGGCTACACCTTC
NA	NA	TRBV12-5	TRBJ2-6	CASGQGGGQSRANVLTF	TGTGCTAGTGGTCAGGGAGGAGGACAAAGTCGGGCCAACGTCCTGACTTTC
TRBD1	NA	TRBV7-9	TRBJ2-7	CASSLTGGGYEQYF	TGTGCCAGCAGCTTGACAGGGGGCGGCTACGAGCAGTACTTC
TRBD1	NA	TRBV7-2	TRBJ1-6	CASSRQGNNAISALHF	TGTGCCAGCAGCCGACAGGGGAATAATGCTATTTCGGCCCTCCACTTT
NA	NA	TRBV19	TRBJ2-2	CASSKRTGELFF	TGTGCCAGTAGTAAGAGAACCGGGGAGCTGTTTTTT
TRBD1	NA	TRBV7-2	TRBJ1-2	CASSLDRGGAAGYTF	TGTGCCAGCAGCTTAGACAGAGGGGGCGCAGCTGGCTACACCTTC
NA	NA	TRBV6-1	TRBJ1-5	CASSEHSKGFLPQHF	TGTGCCAGCAGTGAACACAGCAAGGGGTTTCTGCCCCAGCATTTT
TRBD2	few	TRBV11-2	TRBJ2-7	CASSVQAGTRSLEQYF	TGTGCCAGCAGCGTACAAGCCGGGACTAGGTCTCTCGAGCAGTACTTC
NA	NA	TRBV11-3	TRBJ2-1	CASSLNSYNEQFF	TGTGCCAGCAGCTTAAACAGCTACAATGAGCAGTTCTTC
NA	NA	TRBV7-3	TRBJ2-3	CASSSSSTDTQYF	TGTGCCAGCAGCTCTTCGAGCACAGATACGCAGTATTTT
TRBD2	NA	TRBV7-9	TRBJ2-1	CASSLDPGLGMRQFF	TGTGCCAGCAGCTTAGATCCGGGACTAGGGATGCGGCAGTTCTTC
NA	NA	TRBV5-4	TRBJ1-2	CASSLDRANYGYTF	TGTGCCAGCAGCTTGGACAGGGCTAACTATGGCTACACCTTC
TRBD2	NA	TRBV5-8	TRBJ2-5	CASSLEAGGGETQYF	TGTGCCAGCAGCTTGGAGGCGGGAGGGGGAGAGACCCAGTACTTC
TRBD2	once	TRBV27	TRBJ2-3	CASRIIGLAGASTDTQYF	TGTGCCAGCAGAATAATCGGGCTAGCGGGGGCTAGCACAGATACGCAGTATTTT
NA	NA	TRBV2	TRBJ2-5	CASRIKQGRQETQYF	TGTGCCAGCAGGATAAAACAGGGAAGACAAGAGACCCAGTACTTC
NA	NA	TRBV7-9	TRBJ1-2	CASSLLESSYTF	TGTGCCAGCAGCTTATTAGAGAGCAGCTACACCTTC
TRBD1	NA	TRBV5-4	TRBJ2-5	CAWGKGALETQYF	TGTGCCTGGGGGAAGGGGGCCCTAGAGACCCAGTACTTC
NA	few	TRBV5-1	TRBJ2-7	CASSYQGYEQYF	TGCGCCAGCAGCTACCAGGGCTACGAGCAGTACTTC
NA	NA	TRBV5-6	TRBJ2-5	CASSWGQETQYF	TGTGCCAGCAGCTGGGGTCAAGAGACCCAGTACTTC
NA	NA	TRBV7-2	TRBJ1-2	CASSLVSQSNYGYTF	TGTGCCAGCAGCTTAGTTTCGCAGTCTAACTATGGCTACACCTTC
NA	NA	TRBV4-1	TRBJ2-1	CASSLAEGASVNEQFF	TGCGCCAGCAGCCTAGCGGAAGGTGCTAGCGTCAATGAGCAGTTCTTC
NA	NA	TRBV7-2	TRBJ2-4	CASSSSRGYKNIQYF	TGTGCCAGCAGCTCCTCACGGGGTTACAAAAACATTCAGTACTTC
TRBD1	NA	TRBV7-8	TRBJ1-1	CASIPRQGDRNTEAFF	TGTGCCAGCATCCCCCGACAGGGGGATCGAAACACTGAAGCTTTCTTT
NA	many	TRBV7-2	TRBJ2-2	CASSLAGGDTGELFF	TGTGCCAGCAGCTTAGCGGGGGGCGACACCGGGGAGCTGTTTTTT
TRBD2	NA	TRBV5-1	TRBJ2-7	CASSYSSGVSSYEQYF	TGCGCCAGCAGCTACTCGAGCGGGGTCAGCTCCTACGAGCAGTACTTC
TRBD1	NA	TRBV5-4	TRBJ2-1	CASSSIPDRGYNEQFF	TGTGCCAGCAGTTCCATTCCGGACAGGGGGTACAATGAGCAGTTCTTC
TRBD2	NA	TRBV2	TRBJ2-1	CASRALAGVRYNEQFF	TGTGCCAGCAGGGCCTTAGCGGGGGTTCGCTACAATGAGCAGTTCTTC
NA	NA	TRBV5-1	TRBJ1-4	CASSLGPGGAGEKLFF	TGCGCCAGCAGCTTGGGGCCAGGTGGAGCCGGCGAAAAACTGTTTTTT
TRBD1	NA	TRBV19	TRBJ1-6	CASRRVGTENSPLHF	TGTGCCAGTAGGAGGGTCGGGACAGAGAATTCACCCCTCCACTTT
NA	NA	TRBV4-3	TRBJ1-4	CASSPGGKLFF	TGCGCCAGCAGCCCCGGGGGAAAACTGTTTTTT
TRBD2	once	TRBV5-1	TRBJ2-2	CASRTPGLAGGDTGELFF	TGCGCCAGCCGAACTCCGGGACTAGCGGGAGGAGACACCGGGGAGCTGTTTTTT
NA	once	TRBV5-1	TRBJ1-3	CASSRDGLGPGNTIYF	TGCGCCAGCAGCAGGGACGGCTTAGGCCCTGGAAACACCATATATTTT
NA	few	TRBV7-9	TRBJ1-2	CASTNPLRRWVYF	TGTGCCAGCACGAACCCCCTTCGTCGATGGGTATACTTC
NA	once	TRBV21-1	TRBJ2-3	CASSKVESTDTQYF	TGTGCCAGCAGCAAAGTTGAGAGCACAGATACGCAGTATTTT
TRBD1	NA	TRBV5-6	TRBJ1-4	CASSFGTGDEKLFF	TGTGCCAGCAGCTTCGGGACAGGGGATGAAAAACTGTTTTTT
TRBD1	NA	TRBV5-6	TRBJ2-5	CASSGQGAGETQYF	TGTGCCAGCAGCGGACAGGGGGCGGGGGAGACCCAGTACTTC
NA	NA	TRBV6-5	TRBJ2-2	CASTQNTGELFF	TGTGCCAGCACCCAAAACACCGGGGAGCTGTTTTTT
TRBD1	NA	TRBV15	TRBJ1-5	CATSRASWTGDQPQHF	TGTGCCACCAGCAGAGCCTCCTGGACAGGAGATCAGCCCCAGCATTTT
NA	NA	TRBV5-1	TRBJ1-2	CASRSGGDGYTF	TGCGCCAGCAGATCCGGGGGAGATGGCTACACCTTC
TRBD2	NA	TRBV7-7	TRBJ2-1	CASSRTSGSQNEQFF	TGTGCTAGCAGCCGGACTAGCGGGAGTCAGAATGAGCAGTTCTTC
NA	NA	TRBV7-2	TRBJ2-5	CASSLLPGAVETQYF	TGTGCCAGCAGCTTACTTCCGGGGGCCGTGGAGACCCAGTACTTC
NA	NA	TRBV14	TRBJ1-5	CASSQDRERFNQPQHF	TGTGCCAGCAGCCAAGATCGAGAACGTTTCAATCAGCCCCAGCATTTT
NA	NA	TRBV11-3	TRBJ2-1	CASSLSTEYNEQFF	TGTGCCAGCAGCCTATCGACAGAATACAATGAGCAGTTCTTC
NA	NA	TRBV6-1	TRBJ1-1	CASSEGGGRRRNTEAFF	TGTGCCAGCAGTGAAGGGGGCGGCAGGCGAAGAAACACTGAAGCTTTCTTT
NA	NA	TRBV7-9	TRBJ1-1	CASSLGHPTGTEAFF	TGTGCCAGCAGCTTAGGACACCCCACCGGCACTGAAGCTTTCTTT
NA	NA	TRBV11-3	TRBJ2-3	CASSLGGSSTDTQYF	TGTGCCAGCAGCTTAGGCGGGTCTAGCACAGATACGCAGTATTTT
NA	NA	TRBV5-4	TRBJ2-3	CASSLVSDTQYF	TGTGCCAGCAGCTTGGTATCGGATACGCAGTATTTT
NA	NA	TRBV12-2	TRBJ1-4	CASRLQSPGLEKLFF	TGTGCAAGTCGCTTACAAAGCCCAGGCTTAGAAAAACTGTTTTTT
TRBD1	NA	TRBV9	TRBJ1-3	CASSARQGPGSGNTIYF	TGTGCCAGCAGCGCTCGACAGGGGCCAGGTTCTGGAAACACCATATATTTT
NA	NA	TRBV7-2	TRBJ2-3	CASSWKRGVGTDTQYF	TGTGCCAGCAGCTGGAAAAGGGGAGTGGGCACAGATACGCAGTATTTT
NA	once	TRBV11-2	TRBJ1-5	CASSLGQGNQPQHF	TGTGCCAGCAGCTTAGGACAGGGCAATCAGCCCCAGCATTTT